The subject of this entry is one T cell receptor beta chain. Measured with immunoSEQ multiplex PCR; TCRdb has only the in-frame clones, and not every one. The sample lists about 69,000 clones; under 85% were seen once. CDR1 and CDR2 from the germline V gene are SQVTM and ANQGSEA. The CDR3 has 12 residues. With 6 bases clipped from V and 10 bases from J, the junction kept 9 bases outside the gene matches. The record originates from a study of blood T cell repertoires in COVID-19. The sequenced sample was peripheral blood. The rearrangement uses TRBV29-1 and TRBJ1-1; 9 nucleotides line up with TRBD1. The source of this sequence is a man in his fifties or sixties with acute or convalescent COVID-19. CDR3 in amino acids: CSVAGQGTRAFF. The CDR3 DNA reads as TGCAGCGTAGCGGGACAGGGAACACGAGCTTTCTTT.